Below, 22 T cell receptor beta chains from the same sample are listed, as sequenced in a study of blood T cell repertoires in COVID-19. The assay was immunoSEQ multiplex PCR, and TCRdb's table has in-frame clones only and misses some. The top ten hold 0.8% to 0.9% of the sample, which has 350,000 to 450,000 clones, approximately 90% seen once. Sequencing input: PBMCs or T cells enriched from blood (not recorded which). Receptors originate from a woman aged 40 to 50 who had been exposed to COVID-19.

The chain employs TRBV7-3 and TRBJ2-3; 7 bases are shared with TRBD2. This CDR3 comprises 15 residues. J was trimmed by 2 bases and V by 5 bases; bases with no gene match: 7. The germline CDR1 and CDR2 sequences are SGHTA and FQGTGA. As DNA, the CDR3 is TGTGCCAGCAGCCCTCGGGGGGACGACACAGATACGCAGTATTTT. Encoded protein: CASSPRGDDTDTQYF.

This rearrangement joins TRBV7-6 to TRBJ2-7; the D gene is possibly TRBD1 (6 bases). V shed 1 base and J shed 5 bases, with 18 bases lying between them. Germline V gene data show CDR1 as SGHVS and CDR2 as FNYEAQ. The CDR3 covers 16 residues. The CDR3 DNA reads TGTGCCAGCAGCTTAGGGCCCGGACAGATCACCAACGAGCAGTACTTC. Its protein is CASSLGPGQITNEQYF.

The chain couples TRBV27 to TRBJ1-6; D remains ambiguous. CDR3 size: 17 residues. Germline V gives CDR1 MNHEY, CDR2 SMNVEV (reference sequence). V lost 5 bases to trimming and J lost 0 bases, with 14 bases between them. The CDR3 sequence: CASSKHLPSSYNSPLHF. The CDR3 bases are TGTGCCAGCAGTAAGCACCTCCCAAGCTCCTATAATTCACCCCTCCACTTT.

This clone was seen once. V gene TRBV3-1 (or the pseudogene TRBV3-2) combines with J gene TRBJ1-5; TRBD1 might be the D (6 bases). CDR3 length equals 16 residues. V lost 3 bases, J lost 0 bases, and 12 bases lay in between. Germline V gene lookup returns CDR1 LGHDT and CDR2 YNNKEL (reference sequence). CDR3 in amino acids: CASSQVRGDSNQPQHF. Here the CDR3 DNA reads TGTGCCAGCAGCCAGGTCAGGGGAGATAGCAATCAGCCCCAGCATTTT.

The chain employs TRBV3-1 (or the pseudogene TRBV3-2) and TRBJ2-7; 7 bases are a match to TRBD1. From germline, CDR1 is LGHDT and CDR2 YNNKEL (reference sequence). This CDR3 has 15 residues. The V gene end was trimmed by 0 bases and the J gene end by 2 bases; junction bases not matched to a gene: 4. The CDR3: CASSQDIQGTYEQYF. The CDR3 DNA sequence: TGTGCCAGCAGCCAAGATATACAGGGGACCTACGAGCAGTACTTC.

This chain links TRBV6-5 with TRBJ2-4; possibly TRBD1 for D (6 bases). Looked up from germline, CDR1 is MNHEY and CDR2 is SVGAGI. V gave up 0 bases and J gave up 9 bases, with 12 bases separating them. The CDR3 loop spans 14 amino acids. This chain's CDR3 is CASSYSGGRGIQYF. CDR3 sequence (DNA): TGTGCCAGCAGTTACTCAGGGGGTCGGGGCATTCAGTACTTC.

V gene TRBV9 combines with J gene TRBJ1-2, with D tentatively TRBD1 (5 bases). In germline, CDR1 is SGDLS, CDR2 YYNGEE. Trimming removed 4 bases from V and 1 base from J, with 17 bases in between. The CDR3 is made up of 16 amino acids. CDR3 amino acids: CASSKEAAGLNYGYTF. Written as DNA, the CDR3 is TGTGCCAGCAGCAAGGAAGCCGCGGGACTTAACTATGGCTACACCTTC.

This chain links TRBV5-5 with TRBJ2-7; 9 positions match TRBD1. The CDR3 is 14 residues long. J was trimmed by 5 bases and V by 4 bases; bases with no gene match: 7. In germline, CDR1 is SGHKS, CDR2 YYEKEE (reference sequence). CDR3 protein: CASSLRDRDHEQYF. In DNA form, the CDR3 reads TGTGCCAGCAGCCTCCGGGACAGGGATCACGAGCAGTACTTC.

The V call is TRBV29-1, the J call TRBJ1-2; D is unclear. Trimming left V 7 bases short and J 2 bases short, with 11 bases between. Germline V gene sequence: CDR1 SQVTM, CDR2 ANQGSEA. The CDR3 extends over 12 amino acids. This CDR3 is CSAGEANYGYTF. DNA for the CDR3: TGCAGCGCCGGAGAAGCCAACTATGGCTACACCTTC.

CDR3 sequence reads: CASSLSGTSYEQYF. The CDR3 bases are TGCGCCAGCAGCCTCAGCGGGACTTCCTACGAGCAGTACTTC. The chain is built from TRBV5-1 and TRBJ2-7, with 7 nucleotides matching TRBD2. Germline assignment: CDR1 SGHRS and CDR2 YFSETQ. Germline trimming cut 4 bases from V and 1 base from J; bases unmatched to any gene: 5. CDR3 size: 14 residues.

The chain has TRBV7-2 and TRBJ2-7; 8 bases line up with TRBD2. The V and J ends lost 1 base and 3 bases, in that order; junction bases with no gene match: 2. The CDR3 covers 14 residues. CDR1 and CDR2 (germline): SGHTA, FQGNSA. The CDR3 nucleotides are TGTGCCAGCAGCTTAGTGGCGGGGGGCTACGAGCAGTACTTC. Its protein product is CASSLVAGGYEQYF.

The V call is TRBV30, the J call TRBJ1-5; D unclear. Looked up from germline, CDR1 is GTSNPN and CDR2 is SVGIG (reference sequence). The V end was cut by 2 bases, the J end by 3 bases, with 8 bases between. The CDR3 loop spans 13 amino acids. The CDR3, as DNA: TGTGCCTGGAGTCGCGAAGTCAATCAGCCCCAGCATTTT. Amino acids: CAWSREVNQPQHF.

The chain recombines TRBV27 with TRBJ1-4, with 8 bases matching TRBD1. Germline CDR1 reads MNHEY; CDR2 reads SMNVEV (reference sequence). The CDR3 sequence is 15 residues long. Trimming took 2 bases from V and 8 from J; bases not matched to a gene: 7. CDR3 protein: CASSLVGTGEEKLFF. DNA of the CDR3: TGTGCCAGCAGTTTAGTAGGGACAGGAGAGGAAAAACTGTTTTTT.

This chain links TRBV12-3 or TRBV12-4 with TRBJ1-2, with 7 bases lining up with TRBD1. V was pared by 6 bases and J by 6 bases, with 7 bases of the junction left unmatched. The CDR3 extends over 13 amino acids. CDR3 amino acids: CASRHGGTDGYTF. CDR3 coding DNA: TGTGCCAGCAGACATGGGGGGACAGATGGCTACACCTTC.

This rearrangement joins TRBV18 to TRBJ2-5, with D possibly TRBD2 on 5 matching bases. Between the trimmed V and J ends, which lost 1 base and 5 bases, there was a span of 20 bases. Germline V gives CDR1 KGHSH, CDR2 LQKENI. The CDR3 is 17 residues long. In DNA, the CDR3 is TGTGCCAGCTCACCACTACGTGGACTTCCTACGGGGGAGACCCAGTACTTC. The encoded protein is CASSPLRGLPTGETQYF.

This rearrangement joins TRBV3-1 (or the pseudogene TRBV3-2) to TRBJ1-1; possibly TRBD1 for D (5 bases). Germline lookup yields CDR1 LGHDT and CDR2 YNNKEL (reference sequence). Trimming stripped 5 bases from V and 10 bases from J, with 11 bases between. The CDR3 contains 11 residues. The CDR3 loop is CASSAQGGAFF. The DNA of the CDR3 is TGTGCCAGCAGCGCCCAGGGTGGAGCTTTCTTT.

The chain links TRBV5-5 to TRBJ2-7; tentatively, D is TRBD1 (5 bases). The CDR3 totals 11 residues. Per germline, CDR1 SGHKS and CDR2 YYEKEE (reference sequence). V was clipped by 7 bases and J by 4 bases, with 9 bases between them. The CDR3 protein is CASGHGYEQYF. The CDR3 bases are TGTGCCAGCGGACATGGTTACGAGCAGTACTTC.

This chain connects TRBV5-1 to TRBJ1-6; maybe TRBD1 (5 bases). The CDR3 has 15 amino acids. Germline assignment: CDR1 SGHRS and CDR2 YFSETQ. The V end lost 2 bases, the J end lost 7 bases, and 13 bases lay between the germline ends. In DNA, the CDR3 is TGCGCCAGCAGCTTCGGACTAACAGGAAATTCACCCCTCCACTTT. Its protein is CASSFGLTGNSPLHF.

The chain has TRBV7-8 and TRBJ2-5; 13 bases are shared with TRBD2. V was pared by 5 bases and J by 5 bases, with 11 bases of the junction left unmatched. The CDR3 has 17 amino acids. Germline CDR1 SGHVS, CDR2 FQNEAQ. CDR3: CASSTIGTSGAGETQYF. Written as DNA, the CDR3 is TGTGCCAGCAGCACTATAGGGACTAGCGGGGCGGGCGAGACCCAGTACTTC.

The rearrangement joins TRBV6-2 or TRBV6-3 to TRBJ2-2; D is unclear. V gave up 7 bases and J gave up 6 bases, with 15 bases separating them. The CDR3 consists of 14 residues. Germline loops: CDR1 MNHEY, CDR2 SVGEGT. The CDR3 DNA reads as TGTGCCAGCACCCCCTGGCAGGAAGCCGGGGAGCTGTTTTTT. It codes for CASTPWQEAGELFF.

The V call is TRBV2, the J call TRBJ1-5, with D uncertain. Germline-derived CDR1 and CDR2 are SNHLY and FYNNEI. The CDR3 loop spans 15 amino acids. With 2 bases removed from V and 0 bases from J, the gap between germline ends came to 8 bases. The CDR3 here is CASSEWASSNQPQHF. The CDR3 nucleotides are TGTGCCAGCAGTGAATGGGCCAGTAGCAATCAGCCCCAGCATTTT. The full variable domain, rest sourced from reference TRBV2 and TRBJ1-5, is EPEVTQTPSHQVTQMGQEVILRCVPISNHLYFYWYRQILGQKVEFLVSFYNNEISEKSEIFDDQFSVERPDGSNFTLKIRSTKLEDSAMYFCASSEWASSNQPQHFGDGTRLSIL.

V gene TRBV13 combines with J gene TRBJ1-2, with 8 bases aligning to TRBD1. CDR1 PRHDT and CDR2 FYEKMQ come from the germline V gene (reference sequence). Germline trimming cut 3 bases from V and 7 bases from J; bases unmatched to any gene: 4. The CDR3 totals 13 residues. DNA for the CDR3: TGTGCCAGCAGCTTCGACAGGGGCTTTGGCTACACCTTC. Its protein is CASSFDRGFGYTF.